These 19 T cell receptor beta chains originate from one sample sequenced in a study of T cells in Graves' hyperthyroidism and ophthalmopathy. RNA transcripts yielded amplified TCR beta CDR3 regions. Initially, a first-round RT-PCR of the TCR CDR3 employed the HTBI primer set. TCRdb re-called the multiplex PCR reads through MiXCR, storing one row per CDR3 protein. The sample contains around 620,000 distinct CDR3 sequences, approximately 15% of which appear only once. Sequenced input: blood. The receptors originated from a woman younger than 30 with Graves' ophthalmopathy.

This clonotype was seen many times. J is TRBJ2-2 and V is TRBV20-1; D remains ambiguous. Per the germline V gene, CDR1 is DFQATT and CDR2 is SNEGSKA (reference sequence). The CDR3 spans 14 residues. Trimming left V 4 bases short and J 0 bases short, with 9 bases between. This CDR3 reads CSAIGRANTGELFF. The DNA of the CDR3 is TGCAGTGCTATTGGTCGGGCGAACACCGGGGAGCTGTTTTTT.

This clonotype was seen only a few times. The chain uses TRBV10-2 and TRBJ2-1; 8 positions match TRBD2. The CDR3 loop spans 16 amino acids. The germline V gene has CDR1 WSHSY and CDR2 SAAADI. Trimming took 3 bases from V and 5 from J; bases not matched to a gene: 9. CDR3 loop: CASSDYPAGAHNEQFF. The CDR3, as DNA: TGCGCCAGCAGTGACTATCCAGCGGGAGCCCACAATGAGCAGTTCTTC.

The chain recombines TRBV20-1 with TRBJ1-2, with D hard to call. The CDR3 has 13 residues. The V gene lost 3 bases and the J gene lost 2 bases, with 10 bases spanning the gap. Germline V gene lookup returns CDR1 DFQATT and CDR2 SNEGSKA (reference sequence). The CDR3 nucleotides are TGCAGTGCTAGTCGTTATACGAACTATGGCTACACCTTC. Translation gives CSASRYTNYGYTF.

The rearrangement links TRBV24-1 to TRBJ2-4, with 8 bases that match TRBD2. In germline, CDR1 is KGHDR, CDR2 SFDVKD. The CDR3 sequence is 16 residues long. Trimming took 4 bases from V and 5 from J; bases not matched to a gene: 9. This CDR3 reads CATSDPRGGLQNIQYF. As DNA, the CDR3 is TGTGCCACCAGTGACCCCCGGGGGGGCCTCCAAAACATTCAGTACTTC.

This clonotype came up many times. V and J are TRBV18 and TRBJ1-1; possibly TRBD1 for D (5 bases). Looked up from germline, CDR1 is KGHSH and CDR2 is LQKENI. This CDR3 region has 16 residues. The ends were cut back, 6 bases at V and 4 bases at J, with 21 bases in the middle. The CDR3: CASSRPRVAGGTEAFF. CDR3 bases: TGTGCCAGCTCTCGGCCTAGGGTGGCTGGGGGCACTGAAGCTTTCTTT.

The V call is TRBV7-3, the J call TRBJ2-2; 11 positions match TRBD2. This CDR3 comprises 17 residues. V lost 4 bases, J lost 6 bases, and 10 bases stayed unmatched. Germline V gene sequence: CDR1 SGHTA, CDR2 FQGTGA. The CDR3 sequence: CASSSLSGRAIPGELFF. CDR3 bases: TGTGCCAGCAGCTCCCTTAGCGGGAGGGCCATCCCCGGGGAGCTGTTTTTT.

As for this clonotype: A clone one base away is much larger, so this may be a read error. The rearrangement joins TRBV5-1 to TRBJ2-3; D gene uncertain. Germline V gives CDR1 SGHRS, CDR2 YFSETQ. The CDR3 is 12 amino acids. CDR3 loop: CAGSFKTDTQYF. The CDR3 nucleotides read TGCGCCGGCAGCTTCAAGACAGATACGCAGTATTTT.

In this sample, this clonotype turned up many times. CDR3 region: CASSPQESSYEQYF. The CDR3 DNA sequence: TGTGCCAGCAGTCCCCAGGAGAGCTCCTACGAGCAGTACTTC. This rearrangement joins TRBV12-3 or TRBV12-4 to TRBJ2-7, with no clear D. V was pared by 5 bases and J by 0 bases, with 11 bases between. This CDR3 is 14 amino acids long.

Ten or more counts support this clonotype. V is TRBV6-1 and J is TRBJ1-2; unclear D gene. Trimming cost V 6 bases and J 8 bases, with 16 bases left between them. The CDR3 has 13 residues. From germline, CDR1 is MNHNS and CDR2 SASEGT. CDR3 residues: CASRSRRSGGYTF. In DNA, the CDR3 is TGTGCCAGCAGAAGTAGGAGGAGTGGGGGCTACACCTTC.

This clonotype was detected only a few times. V gene TRBV9 combines with J gene TRBJ2-1; TRBD2 aligns across 9 bases. The V gene's germline CDR1 is SGDLS and CDR2 YYNGEE. This CDR3 is built from 17 residues. After removal of 0 bases from V and 5 bases from J, the junction contained 9 bases not matched to a gene. As DNA, the CDR3 is TGTGCCAGCAGCGTAGCGGCCGGGACTAGCAATGACAATGAGCAGTTCTTC. Amino acids: CASSVAAGTSNDNEQFF.

This clonotype was counted ten times or more. This rearrangement joins TRBV7-8 to TRBJ1-1; 8 positions agree with TRBD1. Germline V CDR1 and CDR2: SGHVS, FQNEAQ. This CDR3 is 17 amino acids long. V trimming: 6 bases; J trimming: 0 bases; junction bases outside the gene matches: 12. The CDR3 nucleotides are TGTGCCAGCAGGTACACCGGGACAGGTCTATTGAACACTGAAGCTTTCTTT. As protein: CASRYTGTGLLNTEAFF.

There are a few counts of this clonotype. This rearrangement joins TRBV3-1 to TRBJ2-6; possible D gene TRBD2, 6 bases. In germline, CDR1 is LGHDT, CDR2 YNNKEL (reference sequence). The germline V and J ends were trimmed by 2 bases and 0 bases, with 8 bases remaining between them. The CDR3 sequence is 16 residues long. The CDR3 region is CASSQLGGSGANVLTF. DNA for the CDR3: TGTGCCAGCAGCCAATTGGGGGGCTCTGGGGCCAACGTCCTGACTTTC. Drawing the rest from reference TRBV3-1 and TRBJ2-6, the complete variable domain is DTAVSQTPKYLVTQMGNDKSIKCEQNLGHDTMYWYKQDSKKFLKIMFSYNNKELIINETVPNRFSPKSPDKAHLNLHINSLELGDSAVYFCASSQLGGSGANVLTFGAGSRLTVL.

This clonotype showed up many times. The chain links TRBV27 to TRBJ2-4, with D possibly matching TRBD1 (6 bases). The germline CDR1 and CDR2 sequences are MNHEY and SMNVEV (reference sequence). V lost 6 bases to trimming and J lost 9 bases, with 18 bases between them. The CDR3 has 14 residues. The chain's CDR3 is CASRPGGGPGIQYF. The DNA of the CDR3 is TGTGCCAGCAGACCCGGTGGGGGCCCAGGCATTCAGTACTTC.

This clonotype appeared a few times. The chain carries TRBV4-1 and TRBJ2-5; TRBD2 matches at 9 bases. V lost 3 bases to trimming and J lost 10 bases; unmatched junction nucleotides: 3. Looked up from germline, CDR1 is MGHRA and CDR2 is YSYEKL. The CDR3 has 12 residues. CDR3 in amino acids: CASSQAGGSQYF. The CDR3, as DNA: TGCGCCAGCAGCCAGGCGGGGGGGAGCCAGTACTTC.

This clonotype was seen ten or more times. The CDR3 sequence: CASSLEGTATDTQYF. CDR3 DNA: TGTGCCAGCAGTTTGGAGGGGACAGCCACAGATACGCAGTATTTT. This sequence joins TRBV12-3 or TRBV12-4 and TRBJ2-3, with a tentative D call TRBD1 (7 bases). The V gene lost 3 bases and the J gene lost 2 bases, with 12 bases spanning the gap. The CDR3 has 15 amino acids.

This clonotype was recorded a few times. The V and J genes are TRBV6-6 and TRBJ2-7; 9 nucleotides align to TRBD2. CDR3 size: 16 residues. V was clipped by 0 bases and J by 5 bases; unmatched bases: 8. Germline V lookup: CDR1 MNHNY, CDR2 SVGAGI (reference sequence). CDR3: CASSYSRASGIHEQYF. The CDR3 DNA sequence: TGTGCCAGCAGTTACTCAAGGGCTAGCGGGATCCACGAGCAGTACTTC.

This chain connects TRBV18 to TRBJ2-3; D gene uncertain. The ends were cut back, 6 bases at V and 0 bases at J, with 13 bases in the middle. The CDR3 runs 15 residues. CDR1 is KGHSH and CDR2 is LQKENI in the germline V gene. The CDR3 region is CASSHSVVSTDTQYF. The CDR3 DNA reads as TGTGCCAGCTCTCATTCGGTTGTTAGCACAGATACGCAGTATTTT.

This clonotype was seen ten or more times. This sequence joins TRBV18 and TRBJ2-5; 7 bases match TRBD2. The germline CDR1 and CDR2 sequences are KGHSH and LQKENI. V shed 3 bases and J 4 bases; nucleotides not matched to a gene: 2. This CDR3 is built from 13 residues. The CDR3 sequence is CASSPPSGETQYF. The CDR3 DNA is TGTGCCAGCTCACCCCCTAGCGGAGAGACCCAGTACTTC.

This clonotype was counted at least ten times. The J gene is TRBJ1-1, the V gene TRBV12-3 or TRBV12-4; 10 bases are shared with TRBD1. With V trimmed by 6 bases and J by 6 bases, 4 bases remained unmatched. This CDR3 comprises 13 residues. CDR3 protein: CASRGQGEAEAFF. CDR3 nucleotide sequence: TGTGCCAGCAGAGGACAGGGGGAAGCTGAAGCTTTCTTT.